This T cell receptor (beta chain) was identified during a study of cytomegalovirus exposure and HLA in healthy donors. The sample holds a few counts of this clone. CDR3 length: 16 residues. Germline CDR1 reads LGHNA; CDR2 reads YNFKEQ. V was pared by 1 base and J by 4 bases, with 16 bases between. A multiplex PCR was run with 60 Vbeta primers and 13 Jbeta primers. TCRdb's copy holds only in-frame clones and misses some; the assay was immunoSEQ multiplex PCR. This table holds about 120,000 clones, less than 10% found once. The source material was PBMCs. The chain combines TRBV4-2 with TRBJ1-1; D call uncertain. The clonotype comes from a middle-aged woman in good health and CMV-seropositive. CDR3: CASSQGMGGPLTEAFF. In nucleotides, the CDR3 is TGTGCCAGCAGCCAAGGAATGGGAGGGCCCCTCACTGAAGCTTTCTTT.